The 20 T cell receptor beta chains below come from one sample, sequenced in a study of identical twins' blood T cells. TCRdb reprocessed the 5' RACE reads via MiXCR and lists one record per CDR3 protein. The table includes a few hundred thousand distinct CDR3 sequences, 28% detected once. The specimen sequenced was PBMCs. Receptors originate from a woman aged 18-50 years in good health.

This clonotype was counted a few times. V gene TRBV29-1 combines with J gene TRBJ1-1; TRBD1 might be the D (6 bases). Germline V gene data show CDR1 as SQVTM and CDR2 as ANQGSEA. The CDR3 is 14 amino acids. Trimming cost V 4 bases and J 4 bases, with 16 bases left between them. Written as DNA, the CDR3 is TGCAGCGTTGTTAGAGGGGGTATGGTCACTGAAGCTTTCTTT. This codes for CSVVRGGMVTEAFF.

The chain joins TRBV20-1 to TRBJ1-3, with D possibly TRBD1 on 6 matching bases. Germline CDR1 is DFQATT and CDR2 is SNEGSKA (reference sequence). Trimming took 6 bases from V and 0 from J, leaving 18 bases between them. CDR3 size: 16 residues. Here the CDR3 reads CSARRQELSSGNTIYF. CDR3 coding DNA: TGCAGTGCGAGAAGACAGGAGTTATCCTCTGGAAACACCATATATTTT.

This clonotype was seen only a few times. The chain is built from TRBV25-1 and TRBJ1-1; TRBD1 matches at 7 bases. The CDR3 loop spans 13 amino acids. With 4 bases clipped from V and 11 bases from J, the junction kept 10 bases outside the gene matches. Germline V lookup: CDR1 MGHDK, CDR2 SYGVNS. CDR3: CASSVGGRAEAFF. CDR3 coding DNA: TGTGCCAGCAGTGTAGGGGGCAGGGCAGAGGCTTTCTTT.

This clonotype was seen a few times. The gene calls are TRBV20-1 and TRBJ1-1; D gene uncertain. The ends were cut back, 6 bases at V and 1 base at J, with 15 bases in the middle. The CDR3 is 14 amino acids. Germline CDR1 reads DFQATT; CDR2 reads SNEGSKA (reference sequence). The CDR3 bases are TGCAGTGCACGACCTCACCCTGCGAACACTGAAGCTTTCTTT. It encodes CSARPHPANTEAFF.

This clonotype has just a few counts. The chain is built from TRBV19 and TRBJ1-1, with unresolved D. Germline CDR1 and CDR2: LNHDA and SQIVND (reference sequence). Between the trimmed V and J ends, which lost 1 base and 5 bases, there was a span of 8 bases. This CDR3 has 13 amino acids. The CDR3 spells CASSIVLFTEAFF. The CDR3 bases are TGTGCCAGTAGTATAGTACTATTTACTGAAGCTTTCTTT.

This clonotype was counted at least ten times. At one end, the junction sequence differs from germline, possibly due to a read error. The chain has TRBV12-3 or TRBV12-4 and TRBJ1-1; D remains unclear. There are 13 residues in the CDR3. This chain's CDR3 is CASNLTGNTEAFF. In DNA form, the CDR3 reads TGTGCCAGCAATTTAACGGGGAACACTGAAGCTTTCTTT.

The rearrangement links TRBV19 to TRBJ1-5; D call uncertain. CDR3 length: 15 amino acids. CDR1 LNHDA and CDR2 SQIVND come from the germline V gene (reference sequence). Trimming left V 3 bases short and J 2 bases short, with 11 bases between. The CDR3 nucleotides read TGTGCCAGTAGTATCCGGGAGAAGGGCAATCAGCCCCAGCATTTT. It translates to CASSIREKGNQPQHF.

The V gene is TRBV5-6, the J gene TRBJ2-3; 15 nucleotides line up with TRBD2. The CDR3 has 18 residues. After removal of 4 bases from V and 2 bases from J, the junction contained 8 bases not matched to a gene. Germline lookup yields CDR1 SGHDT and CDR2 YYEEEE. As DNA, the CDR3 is TGTGCCAGCAGCCCGGGACTAGCGGGAGGCACACTCACAGATACGCAGTATTTT. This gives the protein CASSPGLAGGTLTDTQYF.

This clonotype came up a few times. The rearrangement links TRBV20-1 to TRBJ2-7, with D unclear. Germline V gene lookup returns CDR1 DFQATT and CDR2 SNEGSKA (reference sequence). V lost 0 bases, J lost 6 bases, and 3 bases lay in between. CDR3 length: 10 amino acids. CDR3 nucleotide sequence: TGCAGTGCTAGAGAAGGCGAGCAGTACGTC. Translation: CSAREGEQYV.

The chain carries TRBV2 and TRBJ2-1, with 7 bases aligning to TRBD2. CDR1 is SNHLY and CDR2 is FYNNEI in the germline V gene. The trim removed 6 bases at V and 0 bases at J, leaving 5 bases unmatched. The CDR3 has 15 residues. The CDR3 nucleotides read TGTGCCAGCAGAGCGGGACTAAGCTCCTACAATGAGCAGTTCTTC. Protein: CASRAGLSSYNEQFF.

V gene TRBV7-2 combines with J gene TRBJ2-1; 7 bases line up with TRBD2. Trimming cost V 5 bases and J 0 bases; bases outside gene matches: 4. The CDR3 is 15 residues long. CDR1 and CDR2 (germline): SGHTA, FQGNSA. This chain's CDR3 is CASSRLADSYNEQFF. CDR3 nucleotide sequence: TGTGCCAGCAGCCGCCTAGCGGACTCCTACAATGAGCAGTTCTTC.

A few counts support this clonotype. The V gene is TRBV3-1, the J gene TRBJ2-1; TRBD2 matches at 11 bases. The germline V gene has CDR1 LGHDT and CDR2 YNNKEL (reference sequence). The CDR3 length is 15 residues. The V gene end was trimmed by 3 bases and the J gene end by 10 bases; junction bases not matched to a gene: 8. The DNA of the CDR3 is TGTGCCAGCAGCCAGCCCTTAGCGGGAGGGAACGAGCAGTTCTTC. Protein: CASSQPLAGGNEQFF.

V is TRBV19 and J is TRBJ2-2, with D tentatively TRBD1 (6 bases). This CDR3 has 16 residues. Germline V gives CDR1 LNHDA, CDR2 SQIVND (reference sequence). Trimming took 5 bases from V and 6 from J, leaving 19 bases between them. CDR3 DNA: TGTGCCAGTAGTGCACAGGGTGCCTTCGCCGCCGGGGAGCTGTTTTTT. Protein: CASSAQGAFAAGELFF.

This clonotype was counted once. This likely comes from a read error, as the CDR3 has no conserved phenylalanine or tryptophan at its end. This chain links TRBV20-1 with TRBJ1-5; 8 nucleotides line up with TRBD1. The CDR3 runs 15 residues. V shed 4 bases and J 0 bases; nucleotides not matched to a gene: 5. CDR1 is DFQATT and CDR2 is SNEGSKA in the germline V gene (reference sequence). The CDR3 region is CSATKQGDSNQPQHL. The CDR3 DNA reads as TGCAGTGCTACCAAACAGGGGGATAGCAATCAGCCCCAGCATTTA.

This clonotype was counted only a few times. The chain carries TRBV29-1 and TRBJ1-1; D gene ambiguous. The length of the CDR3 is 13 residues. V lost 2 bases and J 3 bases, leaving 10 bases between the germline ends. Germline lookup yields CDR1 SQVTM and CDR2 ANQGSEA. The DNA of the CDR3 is TGCAGCGTTGAATCGGGATTCCACACTGAAGCTTTCTTT. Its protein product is CSVESGFHTEAFF.

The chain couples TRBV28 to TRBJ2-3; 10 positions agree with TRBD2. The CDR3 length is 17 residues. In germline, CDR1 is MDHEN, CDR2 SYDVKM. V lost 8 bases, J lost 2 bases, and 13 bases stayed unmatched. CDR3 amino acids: CASEKPSGSPFTDTQYF. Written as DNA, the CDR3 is TGTGCCAGCGAAAAGCCTAGCGGGAGTCCCTTCACAGATACGCAGTATTTT.

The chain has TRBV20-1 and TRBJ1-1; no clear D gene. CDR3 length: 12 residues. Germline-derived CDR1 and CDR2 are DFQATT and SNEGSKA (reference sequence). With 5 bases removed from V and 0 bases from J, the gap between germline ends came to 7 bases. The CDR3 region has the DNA TGCAGTGCTGGAGGGATGAACACTGAAGCTTTCTTT. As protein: CSAGGMNTEAFF.

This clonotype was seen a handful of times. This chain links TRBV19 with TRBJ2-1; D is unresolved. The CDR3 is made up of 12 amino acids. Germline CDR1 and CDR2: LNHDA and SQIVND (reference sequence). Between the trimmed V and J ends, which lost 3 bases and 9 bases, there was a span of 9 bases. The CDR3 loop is CASSIAAGEQFF. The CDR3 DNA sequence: TGTGCCAGTAGTATCGCGGCCGGTGAGCAGTTCTTC.

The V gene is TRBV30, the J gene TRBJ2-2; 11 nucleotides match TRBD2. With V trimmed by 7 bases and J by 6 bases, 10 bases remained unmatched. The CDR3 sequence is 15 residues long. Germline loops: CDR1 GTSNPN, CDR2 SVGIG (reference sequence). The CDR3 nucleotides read TGTGCCTTCTCCAGGACTAGCGGGTTAGCCGGGGAGCTGTTTTTT. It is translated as CAFSRTSGLAGELFF.

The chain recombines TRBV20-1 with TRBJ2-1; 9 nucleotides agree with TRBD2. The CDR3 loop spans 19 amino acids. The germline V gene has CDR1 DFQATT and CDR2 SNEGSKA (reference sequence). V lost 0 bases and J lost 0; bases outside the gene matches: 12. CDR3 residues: CSAREISGRRISSYNEQFF. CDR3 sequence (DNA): TGCAGTGCTAGAGAAATCAGCGGGAGGCGCATCAGCTCCTACAATGAGCAGTTCTTC.